This T cell receptor (beta chain) was documented in a study of blood T cell repertoires in COVID-19. Study summary: Acute and convalescent COVID-19 specimens originated in the United States, Italy and Spain. The analysed material was cDNA or gDNA that came from T cells, B-cell-depleted T cells, or PBMCs.

Methods used by the authors: Amplification from reference gene primers served as the basis for estimated nucleated cell counts. Sequencing was performed with immunoSEQ multiplex PCR; in TCRdb, only in-frame clones are kept and a portion is missing. V and J calls and clone size are copied from that table; D and trimming were computed from the DNA. The sample includes roughly 130,000 clones, more than 70% seen only once; the top ten take more than 3.5%. This clone was found once. The CDR3 consists of 15 residues. Germline CDR1 SEHNR, CDR2 FQNEAQ (reference sequence). V was shortened by 1 base and J by 2 bases, with 9 bases between the two germline ends.

This chain connects TRBV7-9 to TRBJ1-3; D gene unclear. The receptor's source is a woman between 55 and 75 years old with acute or convalescent COVID-19. The sample comprised peripheral blood. The CDR3 DNA reads as TGTGCCAGCAGCTTAGGGGCACAGACTGGAAACACCATATATTTT. Translating gives CASSLGAQTGNTIYF.